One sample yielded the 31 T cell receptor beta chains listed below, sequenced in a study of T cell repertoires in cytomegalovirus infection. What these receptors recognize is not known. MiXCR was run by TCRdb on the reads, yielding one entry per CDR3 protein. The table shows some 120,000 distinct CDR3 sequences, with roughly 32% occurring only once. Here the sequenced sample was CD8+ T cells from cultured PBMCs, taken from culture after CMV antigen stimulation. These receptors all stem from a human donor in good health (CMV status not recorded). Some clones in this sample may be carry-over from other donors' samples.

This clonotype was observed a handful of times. DNA for the CDR3: TGTGCCAGCAGCCCGGGACAGGGCTTCTACGAGCAGTACTTC. It specifies CASSPGQGFYEQYF. The gene calls are TRBV7-8 and TRBJ2-7; TRBD1 matches at 9 bases. J lost 3 bases, V lost 5 bases, and 5 bases had no gene match. This CDR3 spans 14 amino acids. Germline values: CDR1 SGHVS, CDR2 FQNEAQ. Filled out from reference TRBV7-8 and TRBJ2-7, the complete variable domain reads GAGVSQSPRYKVAKRGQDVALRCDPISGHVSLFWYQQALGQGPEFLTYFQNEAQLDKSGLPSDRFFAERPEGSVSTLKIQRTQQEDSAVYLCASSPGQGFYEQYFGPGTRLTVT.

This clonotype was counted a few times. CDR3 protein: CASSMGQGNTEAFF. The CDR3 DNA follows: TGTGCCAGTAGTATGGGACAGGGTAACACTGAAGCTTTCTTT. The J gene is TRBJ1-1, the V gene TRBV19, with 9 bases identical to TRBD1. There are 14 residues in the CDR3. Trimming took 3 bases from V and 2 from J; bases not matched to a gene: 1. Germline V lookup: CDR1 LNHDA, CDR2 SQIVND (reference sequence).

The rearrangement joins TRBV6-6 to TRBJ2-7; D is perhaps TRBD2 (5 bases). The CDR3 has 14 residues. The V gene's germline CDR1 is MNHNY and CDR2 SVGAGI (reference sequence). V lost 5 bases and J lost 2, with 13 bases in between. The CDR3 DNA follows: TGTGCCAGCAGTGAGTCGGGATTGACCTACGAGCAGTACTTC. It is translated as CASSESGLTYEQYF.

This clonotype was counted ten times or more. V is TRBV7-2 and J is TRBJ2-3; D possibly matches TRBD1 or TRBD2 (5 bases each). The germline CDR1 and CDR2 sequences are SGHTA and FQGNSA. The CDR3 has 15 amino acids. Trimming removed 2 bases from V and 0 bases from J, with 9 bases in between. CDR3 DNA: TGTGCCAGCAGCTTAAACCGGGACAGCACAGATACGCAGTATTTT. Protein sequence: CASSLNRDSTDTQYF.

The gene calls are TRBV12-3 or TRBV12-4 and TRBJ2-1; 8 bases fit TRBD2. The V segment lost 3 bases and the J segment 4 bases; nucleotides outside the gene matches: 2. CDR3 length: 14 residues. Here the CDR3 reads CASSFTSGYNEQFF. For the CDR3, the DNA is TGTGCCAGCAGTTTTACTAGCGGATACAATGAGCAGTTCTTC.

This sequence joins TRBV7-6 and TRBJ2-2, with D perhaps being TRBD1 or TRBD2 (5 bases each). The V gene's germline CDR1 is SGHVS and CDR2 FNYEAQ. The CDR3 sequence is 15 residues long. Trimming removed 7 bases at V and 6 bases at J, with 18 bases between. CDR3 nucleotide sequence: TGTGCCAGCAAGCAAACCGGGACGGGGCCCGGGGAGCTGTTTTTT. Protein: CASKQTGTGPGELFF.

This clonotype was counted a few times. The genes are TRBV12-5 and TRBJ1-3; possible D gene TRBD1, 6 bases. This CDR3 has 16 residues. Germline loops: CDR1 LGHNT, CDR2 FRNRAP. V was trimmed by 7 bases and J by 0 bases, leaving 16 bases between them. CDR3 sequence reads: CASALRGDYSGNTIYF. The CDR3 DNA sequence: TGTGCTAGTGCCCTTAGGGGGGACTACTCTGGAAACACCATATATTTT.

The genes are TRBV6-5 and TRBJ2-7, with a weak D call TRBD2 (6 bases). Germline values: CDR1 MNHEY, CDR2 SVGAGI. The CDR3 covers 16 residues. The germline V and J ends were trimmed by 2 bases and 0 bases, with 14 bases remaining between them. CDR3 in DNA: TGTGCCAGCAGTTACAGCCCGGGACTCAGCTCCTACGAGCAGTACTTC. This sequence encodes CASSYSPGLSSYEQYF.

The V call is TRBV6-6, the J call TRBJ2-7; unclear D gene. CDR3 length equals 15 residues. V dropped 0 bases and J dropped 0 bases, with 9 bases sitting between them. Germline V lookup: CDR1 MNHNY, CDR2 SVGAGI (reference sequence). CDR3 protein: CASSYSNLGSYEQYF. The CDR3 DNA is TGTGCCAGCAGTTACTCGAATCTGGGCTCCTACGAGCAGTACTTC.

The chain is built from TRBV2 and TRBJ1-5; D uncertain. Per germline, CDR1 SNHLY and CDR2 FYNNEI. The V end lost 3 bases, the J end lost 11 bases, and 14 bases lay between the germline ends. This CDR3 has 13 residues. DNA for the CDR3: TGTGCCAGCAGTGATCCCCTCGAGGTGGCCCAGCATTTT. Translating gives CASSDPLEVAQHF.

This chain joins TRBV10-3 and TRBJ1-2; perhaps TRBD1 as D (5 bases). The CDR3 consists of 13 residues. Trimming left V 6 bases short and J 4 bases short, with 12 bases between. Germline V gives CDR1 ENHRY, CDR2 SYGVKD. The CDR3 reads CAIRGGDGYGYTF. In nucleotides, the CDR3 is TGTGCCATCAGGGGGGGAGATGGCTATGGCTACACCTTC.

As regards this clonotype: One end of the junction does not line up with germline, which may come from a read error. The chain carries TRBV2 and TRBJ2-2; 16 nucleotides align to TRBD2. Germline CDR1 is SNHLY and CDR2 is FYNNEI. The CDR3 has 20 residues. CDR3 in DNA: TGTGCCAGAAGTGAAGATAAGCCGGGACTAGCGGGGGGGCCGACCGGGGAGCTGTTTTTT. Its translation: CARSEDKPGLAGGPTGELFF.

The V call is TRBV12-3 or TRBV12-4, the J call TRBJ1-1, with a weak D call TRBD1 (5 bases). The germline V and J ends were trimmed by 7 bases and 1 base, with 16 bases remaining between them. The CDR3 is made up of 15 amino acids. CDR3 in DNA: TGTGCCAGCATCGGGGGGAGGGGAGGGAACACTGAAGCTTTCTTT. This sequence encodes CASIGGRGGNTEAFF.

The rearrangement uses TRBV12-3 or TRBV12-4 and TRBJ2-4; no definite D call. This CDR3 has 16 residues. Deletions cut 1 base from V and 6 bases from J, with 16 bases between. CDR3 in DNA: TGTGCCAGCAGTTTAGGGGCAGGAAGAGGTCGAAACATTCAGTACTTC. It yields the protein CASSLGAGRGRNIQYF.

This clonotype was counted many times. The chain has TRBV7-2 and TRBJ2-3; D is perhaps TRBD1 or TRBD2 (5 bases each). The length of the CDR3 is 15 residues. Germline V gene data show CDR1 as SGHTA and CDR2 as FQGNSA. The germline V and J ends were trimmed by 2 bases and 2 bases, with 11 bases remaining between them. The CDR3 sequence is CASSLLGPDTDTQYF. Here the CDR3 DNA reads TGTGCCAGCAGCTTACTGGGACCAGACACAGATACGCAGTATTTT.

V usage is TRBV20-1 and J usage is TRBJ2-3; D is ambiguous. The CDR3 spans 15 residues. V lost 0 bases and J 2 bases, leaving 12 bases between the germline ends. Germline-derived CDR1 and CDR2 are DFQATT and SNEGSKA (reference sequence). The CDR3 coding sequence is TGCAGTGCTAGAGATAGGTGGCTAGACACAGATACGCAGTATTTT. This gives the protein CSARDRWLDTDTQYF.

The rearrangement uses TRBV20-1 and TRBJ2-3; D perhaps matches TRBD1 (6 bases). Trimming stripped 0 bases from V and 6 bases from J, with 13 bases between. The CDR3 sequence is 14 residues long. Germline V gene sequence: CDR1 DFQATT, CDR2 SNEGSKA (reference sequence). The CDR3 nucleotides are TGCAGTGCTAGAGATCCAGTGGGGGCGGATACGCAGTATTTT. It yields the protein CSARDPVGADTQYF.

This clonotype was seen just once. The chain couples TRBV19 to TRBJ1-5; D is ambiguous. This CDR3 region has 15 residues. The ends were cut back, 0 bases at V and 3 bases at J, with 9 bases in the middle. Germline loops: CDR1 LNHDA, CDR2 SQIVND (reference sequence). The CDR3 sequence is CASSIEGQNNQPQHF. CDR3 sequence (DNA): TGTGCCAGTAGTATAGAAGGGCAGAACAATCAGCCCCAGCATTTT.

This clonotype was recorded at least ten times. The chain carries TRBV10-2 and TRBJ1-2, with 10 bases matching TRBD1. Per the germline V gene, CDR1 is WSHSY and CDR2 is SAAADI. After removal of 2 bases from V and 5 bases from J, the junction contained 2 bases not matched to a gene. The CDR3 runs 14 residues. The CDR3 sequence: CASSEGTGEYGYTF. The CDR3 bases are TGCGCCAGCAGTGAGGGGACAGGGGAGTATGGCTACACCTTC.

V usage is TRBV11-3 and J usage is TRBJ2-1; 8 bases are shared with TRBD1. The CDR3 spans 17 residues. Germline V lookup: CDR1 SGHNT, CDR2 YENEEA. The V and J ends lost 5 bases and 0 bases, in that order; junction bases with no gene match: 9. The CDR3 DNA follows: TGTGCCAGCAGCCCTAGACAGGGGTCGTCCTCCTACAATGAGCAGTTCTTC. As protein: CASSPRQGSSSYNEQFF.

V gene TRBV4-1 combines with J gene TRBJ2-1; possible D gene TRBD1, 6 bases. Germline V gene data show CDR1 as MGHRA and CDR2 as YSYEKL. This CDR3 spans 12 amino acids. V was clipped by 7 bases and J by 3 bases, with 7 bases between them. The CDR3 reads CASKGDYNEQFF. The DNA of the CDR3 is TGCGCCAGCAAGGGGGACTACAATGAGCAGTTCTTC.

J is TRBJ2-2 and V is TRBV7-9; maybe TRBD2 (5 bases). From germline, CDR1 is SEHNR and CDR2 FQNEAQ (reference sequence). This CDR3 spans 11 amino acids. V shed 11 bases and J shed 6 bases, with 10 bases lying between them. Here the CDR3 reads CAAGTSGELFF. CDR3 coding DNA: TGTGCCGCGGGCACTTCCGGGGAGCTGTTTTTT.

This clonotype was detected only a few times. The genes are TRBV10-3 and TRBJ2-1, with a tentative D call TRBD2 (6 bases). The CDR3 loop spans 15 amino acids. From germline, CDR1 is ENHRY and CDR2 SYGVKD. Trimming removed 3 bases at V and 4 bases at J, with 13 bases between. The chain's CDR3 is CAISEGGGVYNEQFF. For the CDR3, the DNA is TGTGCCATCAGTGAAGGTGGCGGGGTGTACAATGAGCAGTTCTTC.

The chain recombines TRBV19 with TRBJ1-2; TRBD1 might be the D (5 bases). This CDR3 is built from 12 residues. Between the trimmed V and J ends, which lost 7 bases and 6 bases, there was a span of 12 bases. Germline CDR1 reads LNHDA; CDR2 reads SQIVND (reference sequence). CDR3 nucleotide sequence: TGTGCCAGTACCCAGGGAGGGGATGGCTACACCTTC. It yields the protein CASTQGGDGYTF.

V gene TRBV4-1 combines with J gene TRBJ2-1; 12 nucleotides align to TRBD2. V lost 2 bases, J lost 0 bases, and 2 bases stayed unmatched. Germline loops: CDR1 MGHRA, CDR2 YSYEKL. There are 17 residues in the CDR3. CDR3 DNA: TGCGCCAGCAGCCAAACTAGCGGGGGGAGCTCCTACAATGAGCAGTTCTTC. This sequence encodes CASSQTSGGSSYNEQFF.

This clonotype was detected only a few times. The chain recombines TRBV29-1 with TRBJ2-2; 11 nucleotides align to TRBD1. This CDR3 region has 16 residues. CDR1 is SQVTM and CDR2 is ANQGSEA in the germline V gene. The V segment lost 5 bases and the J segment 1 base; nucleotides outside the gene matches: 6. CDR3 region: CSVWTGGSWNTGELFF. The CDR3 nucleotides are TGCAGCGTTTGGACAGGGGGCTCGTGGAACACCGGGGAGCTGTTTTTT.

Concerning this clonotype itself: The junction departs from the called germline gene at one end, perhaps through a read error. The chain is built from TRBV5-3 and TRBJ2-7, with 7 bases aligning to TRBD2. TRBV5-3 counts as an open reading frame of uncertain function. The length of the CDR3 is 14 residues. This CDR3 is CASSLETSFHEQYF. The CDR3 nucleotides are TGTGCCAGCAGCTTGGAGACTAGCTTCCACGAGCAGTACTTC.

The CDR3 DNA is TGTGCCAGCAGAAAGATACCCAGTAGCAATCAGCCCCAGCATTTT. It yields the protein CASRKIPSSNQPQHF. This chain links TRBV28 with TRBJ1-5; D call uncertain. Trimming pared 6 bases from V and 0 bases from J, leaving 12 bases between. The CDR3 is 15 residues long. In germline, CDR1 is MDHEN, CDR2 SYDVKM. The complete variable domain, with remaining parts taken from reference TRBV28 and TRBJ1-5, reads DVKVTQSSRYLVKRTGEKVFLECVQDMDHENMFWYRQDPGLGLRLIYFSYDVKMKEKGDIPEGYSVSREKKERFSLILESASTNQTSMYLCASRKIPSSNQPQHFGDGTRLSIL.

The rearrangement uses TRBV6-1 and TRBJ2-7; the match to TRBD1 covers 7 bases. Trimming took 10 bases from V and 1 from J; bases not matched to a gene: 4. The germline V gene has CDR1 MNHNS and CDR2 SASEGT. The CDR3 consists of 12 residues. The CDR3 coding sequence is TGTGCCACCGAGGACAGGTCCTACGAGCAGTACTTC. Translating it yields CATEDRSYEQYF.

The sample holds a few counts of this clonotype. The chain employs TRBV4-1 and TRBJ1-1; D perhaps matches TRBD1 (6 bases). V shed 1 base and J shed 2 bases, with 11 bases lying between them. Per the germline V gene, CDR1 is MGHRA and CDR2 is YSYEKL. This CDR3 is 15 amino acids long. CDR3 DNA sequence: TGCGCCAGCAGCCAAGGGGGGGCTGCTAACACTGAAGCTTTCTTT. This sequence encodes CASSQGGAANTEAFF.

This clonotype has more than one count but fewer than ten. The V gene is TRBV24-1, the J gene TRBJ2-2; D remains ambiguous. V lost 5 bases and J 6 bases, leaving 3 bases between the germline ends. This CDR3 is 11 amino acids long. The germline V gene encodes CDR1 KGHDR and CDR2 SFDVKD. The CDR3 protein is CATSVAGELFF. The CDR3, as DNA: TGTGCCACCAGTGTAGCCGGGGAGCTGTTTTTT.